This TCR beta chain was identified in a study of OX40 agonist ivuxolimab in advanced cancers. Data came from immunoSEQ multiplex PCR; TCRdb stores just in-frame clones and leaves some out. The sample records 75,000 to 90,000 clones, 92% being singletons. The germline gives CDR1 KGHSH, CDR2 LQKENI. The CDR3 sequence is 13 residues long. V lost 0 bases, J lost 0 bases, and 3 bases lay in between. About this clone: Other DNA sequences within the sample encode an identical CDR3.

The sequenced sample was CD4+ or CD8+ T cells sorted from blood, obtained in a trial of the OX40 agonist ivuxolimab. This TCR came from an adult with an advanced solid tumor such as melanoma, head and neck, liver or kidney cancer. The chain combines TRBV18 with TRBJ2-7; D not certain. CDR3 in DNA: TGTGCCAGCTCACCACCGGGCTCCTACGAGCAGTACTTC. Translating gives CASSPPGSYEQYF.